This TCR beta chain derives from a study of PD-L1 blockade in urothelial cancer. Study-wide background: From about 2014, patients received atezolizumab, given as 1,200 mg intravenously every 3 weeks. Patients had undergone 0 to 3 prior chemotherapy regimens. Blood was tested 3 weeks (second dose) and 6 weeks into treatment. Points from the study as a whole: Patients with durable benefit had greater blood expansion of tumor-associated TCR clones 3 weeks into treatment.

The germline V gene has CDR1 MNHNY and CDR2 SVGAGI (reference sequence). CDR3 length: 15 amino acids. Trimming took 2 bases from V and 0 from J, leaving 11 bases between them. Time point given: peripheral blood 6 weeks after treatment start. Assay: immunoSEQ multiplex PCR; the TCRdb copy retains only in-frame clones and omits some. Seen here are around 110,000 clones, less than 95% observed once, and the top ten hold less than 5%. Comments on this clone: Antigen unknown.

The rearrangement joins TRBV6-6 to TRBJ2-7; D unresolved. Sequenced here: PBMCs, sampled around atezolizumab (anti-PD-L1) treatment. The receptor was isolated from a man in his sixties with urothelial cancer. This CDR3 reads CASSYGVHSSYEQYF. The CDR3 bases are TGTGCCAGCAGTTACGGAGTTCATAGCTCCTACGAGCAGTACTTC.